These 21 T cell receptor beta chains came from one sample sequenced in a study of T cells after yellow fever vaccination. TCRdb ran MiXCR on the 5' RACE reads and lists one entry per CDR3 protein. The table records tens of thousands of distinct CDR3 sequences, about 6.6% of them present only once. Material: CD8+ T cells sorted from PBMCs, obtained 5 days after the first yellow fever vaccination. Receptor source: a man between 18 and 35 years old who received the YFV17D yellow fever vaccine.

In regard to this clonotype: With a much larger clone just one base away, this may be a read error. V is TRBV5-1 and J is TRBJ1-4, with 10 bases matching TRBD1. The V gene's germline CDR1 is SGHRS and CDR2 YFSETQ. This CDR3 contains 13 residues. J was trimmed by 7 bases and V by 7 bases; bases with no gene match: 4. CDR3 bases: TGCGCCAGCGGACAGGGGGTCAGTGAAAAACTGTTTTTT. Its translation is CASGQGVSEKLFF.

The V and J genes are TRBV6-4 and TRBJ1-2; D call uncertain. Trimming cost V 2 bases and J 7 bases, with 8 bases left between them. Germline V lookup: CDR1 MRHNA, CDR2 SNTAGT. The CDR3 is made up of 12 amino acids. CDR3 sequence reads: CASSDMVGGYTF. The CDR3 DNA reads TGTGCCAGCAGTGACATGGTCGGTGGCTACACCTTC.

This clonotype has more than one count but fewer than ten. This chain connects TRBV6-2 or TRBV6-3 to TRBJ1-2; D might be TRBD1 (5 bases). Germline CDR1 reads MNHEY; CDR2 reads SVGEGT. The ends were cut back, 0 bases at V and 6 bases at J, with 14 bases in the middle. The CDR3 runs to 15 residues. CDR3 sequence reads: CASSYSIVGENGYTF. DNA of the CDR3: TGTGCCAGCAGTTACTCGATCGTGGGGGAGAATGGCTACACCTTC.

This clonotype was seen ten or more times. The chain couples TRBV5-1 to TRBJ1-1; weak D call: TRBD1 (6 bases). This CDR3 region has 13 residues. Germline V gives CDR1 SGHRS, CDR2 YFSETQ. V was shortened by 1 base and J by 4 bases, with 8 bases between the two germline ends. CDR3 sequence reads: CASSLIGGTEAFF. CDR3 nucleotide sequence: TGCGCCAGCAGCTTGATAGGGGGCACTGAAGCTTTCTTT.

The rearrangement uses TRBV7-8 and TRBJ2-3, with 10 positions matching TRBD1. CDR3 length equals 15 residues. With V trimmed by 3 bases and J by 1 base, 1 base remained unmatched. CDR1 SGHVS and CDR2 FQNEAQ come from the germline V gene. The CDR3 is CASSLDRGGTDTQYF. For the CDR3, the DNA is TGTGCCAGCAGCTTGGACAGGGGGGGCACAGATACGCAGTATTTT.

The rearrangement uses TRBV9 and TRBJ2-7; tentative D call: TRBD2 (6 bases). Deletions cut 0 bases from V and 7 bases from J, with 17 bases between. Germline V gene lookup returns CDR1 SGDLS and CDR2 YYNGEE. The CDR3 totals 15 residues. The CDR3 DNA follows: TGTGCCAGCAGCGTAGATGGTGGGTGGGAGGAAGAGCAGTACTTC. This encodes CASSVDGGWEEEQYF.

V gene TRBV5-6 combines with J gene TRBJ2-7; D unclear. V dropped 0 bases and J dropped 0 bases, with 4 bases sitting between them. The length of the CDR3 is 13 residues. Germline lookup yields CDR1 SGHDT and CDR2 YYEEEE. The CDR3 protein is CASSLASSYEQYF. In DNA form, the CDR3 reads TGTGCCAGCAGCTTGGCCAGCTCCTACGAGCAGTACTTC.

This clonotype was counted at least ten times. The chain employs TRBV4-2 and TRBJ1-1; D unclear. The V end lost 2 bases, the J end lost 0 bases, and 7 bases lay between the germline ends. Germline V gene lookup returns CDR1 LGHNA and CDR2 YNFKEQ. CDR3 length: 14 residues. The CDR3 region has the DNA TGTGCCAGCAGCCAACCGGGCCTGAACACTGAAGCTTTCTTT. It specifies CASSQPGLNTEAFF.

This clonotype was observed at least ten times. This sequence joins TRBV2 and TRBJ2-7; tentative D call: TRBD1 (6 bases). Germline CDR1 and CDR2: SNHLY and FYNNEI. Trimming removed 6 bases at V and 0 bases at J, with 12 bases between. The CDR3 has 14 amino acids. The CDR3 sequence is CASRKDSSSYEQYF. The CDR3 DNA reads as TGTGCCAGCAGGAAGGACAGCAGCTCCTACGAGCAGTACTTC.

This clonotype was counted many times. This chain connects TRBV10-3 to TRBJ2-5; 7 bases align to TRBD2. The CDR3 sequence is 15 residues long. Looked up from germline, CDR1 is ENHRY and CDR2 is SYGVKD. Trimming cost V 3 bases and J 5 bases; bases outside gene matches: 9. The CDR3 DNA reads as TGTGCCATCAGTGATAGTCTAGCGGTCTACGAGACCCAGTACTTC. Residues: CAISDSLAVYETQYF.

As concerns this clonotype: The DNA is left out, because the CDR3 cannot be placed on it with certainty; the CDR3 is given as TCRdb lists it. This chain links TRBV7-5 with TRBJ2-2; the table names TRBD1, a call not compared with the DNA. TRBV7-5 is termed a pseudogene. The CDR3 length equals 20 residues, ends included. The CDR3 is CISVPEKRPTGERITGELFF.

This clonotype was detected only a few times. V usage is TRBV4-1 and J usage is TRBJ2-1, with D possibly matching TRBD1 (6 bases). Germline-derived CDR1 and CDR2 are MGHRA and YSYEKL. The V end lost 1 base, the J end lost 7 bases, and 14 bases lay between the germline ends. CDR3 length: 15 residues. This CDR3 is CASSQVRERGNEQFF. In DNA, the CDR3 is TGCGCCAGCAGCCAAGTAAGGGAGAGGGGGAATGAGCAGTTCTTC.

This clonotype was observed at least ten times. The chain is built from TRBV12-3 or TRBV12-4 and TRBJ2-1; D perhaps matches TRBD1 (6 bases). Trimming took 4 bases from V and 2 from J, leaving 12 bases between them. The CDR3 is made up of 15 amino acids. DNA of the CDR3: TGTGCCAGCAGTTCAGGACAGAACCCCTACAATGAGCAGTTCTTC. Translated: CASSSGQNPYNEQFF.

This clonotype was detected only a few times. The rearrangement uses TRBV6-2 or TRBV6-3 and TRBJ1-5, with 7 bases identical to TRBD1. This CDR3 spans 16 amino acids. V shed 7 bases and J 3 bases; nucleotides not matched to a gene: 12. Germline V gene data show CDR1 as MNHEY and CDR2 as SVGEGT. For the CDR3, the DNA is TGTGCCAGCACCTCACCTCAGGACAGGACCAATCAGCCCCAGCATTTT. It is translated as CASTSPQDRTNQPQHF.

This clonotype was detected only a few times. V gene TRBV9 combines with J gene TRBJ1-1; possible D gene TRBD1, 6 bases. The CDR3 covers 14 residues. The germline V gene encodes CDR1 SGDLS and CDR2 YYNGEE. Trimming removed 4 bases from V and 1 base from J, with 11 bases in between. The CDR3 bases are TGTGCCAGCAGCAAACAGGGTAGGAACACTGAAGCTTTCTTT. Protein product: CASSKQGRNTEAFF.

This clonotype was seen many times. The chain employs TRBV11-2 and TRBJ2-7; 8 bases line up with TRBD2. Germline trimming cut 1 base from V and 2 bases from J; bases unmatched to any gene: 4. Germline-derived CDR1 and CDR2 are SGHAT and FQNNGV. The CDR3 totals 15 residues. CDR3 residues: CASSLAGGDTYEQYF. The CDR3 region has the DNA TGTGCCAGCAGCTTAGCGGGAGGGGACACCTACGAGCAGTACTTC.

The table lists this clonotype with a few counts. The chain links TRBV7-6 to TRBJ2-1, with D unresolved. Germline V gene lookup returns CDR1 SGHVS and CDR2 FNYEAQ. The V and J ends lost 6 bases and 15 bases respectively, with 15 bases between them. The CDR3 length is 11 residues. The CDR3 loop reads CASSLTRQLFF. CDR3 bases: TGTGCCAGCAGTTTAACTCGCCAACTGTTCTTC.

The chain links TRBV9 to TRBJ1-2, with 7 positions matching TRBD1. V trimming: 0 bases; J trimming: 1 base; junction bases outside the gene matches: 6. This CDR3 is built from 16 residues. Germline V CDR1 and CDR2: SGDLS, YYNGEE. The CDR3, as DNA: TGTGCCAGCAGCGTAGCTACGCCAGGGGGTAACTATGGCTACACCTTC. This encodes CASSVATPGGNYGYTF.

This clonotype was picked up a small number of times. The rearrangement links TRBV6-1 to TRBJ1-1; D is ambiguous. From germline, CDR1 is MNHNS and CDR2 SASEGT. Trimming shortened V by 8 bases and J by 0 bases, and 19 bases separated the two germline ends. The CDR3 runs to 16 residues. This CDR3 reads CASGLRADGLNTEAFF. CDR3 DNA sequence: TGTGCCAGCGGCCTCCGAGCGGACGGCTTGAACACTGAAGCTTTCTTT.

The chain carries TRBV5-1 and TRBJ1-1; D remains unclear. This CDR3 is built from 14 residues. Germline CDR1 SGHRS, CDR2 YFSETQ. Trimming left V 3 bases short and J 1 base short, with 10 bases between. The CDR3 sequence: CASSWGMGNTEAFF. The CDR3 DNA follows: TGCGCCAGCAGCTGGGGTATGGGGAACACTGAAGCTTTCTTT.

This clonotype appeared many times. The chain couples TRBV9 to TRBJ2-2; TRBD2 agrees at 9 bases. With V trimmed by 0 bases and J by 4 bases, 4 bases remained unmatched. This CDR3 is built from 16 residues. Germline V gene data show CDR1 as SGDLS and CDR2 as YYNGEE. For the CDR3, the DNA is TGTGCCAGCAGCGTAGACAGCGGGGGGCCCACCGGGGAGCTGTTTTTT. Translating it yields CASSVDSGGPTGELFF.